The 2 T cell receptor beta chains below all came from one sample that was sequenced in a study of blood T cell repertoires in COVID-19. Libraries were prepared by immunoSEQ multiplex PCR; TCRdb keeps only in-frame clonotypes and omits some of them. The sample holds approximately 300,000 clones, more than 75% seen once. The source material was PBMCs or T cells enriched from blood (not recorded which). These receptors were obtained from a woman aged 18-29 years who had recovered from COVID-19.

This clone has only one observation. The chain combines TRBV5-6 with TRBJ2-3; 8 nucleotides line up with TRBD2. The germline V gene encodes CDR1 SGHDT and CDR2 YYEEEE. Trimming took 2 bases from V and 6 from J; bases not matched to a gene: 8. This CDR3 is built from 15 residues. CDR3 region: CASSLTSGPQDTQYF. The DNA for the CDR3 is TGTGCCAGCAGCTTAACTAGCGGTCCTCAGGATACGCAGTATTTT. The whole variable domain, filled in from reference TRBV5-6 and TRBJ2-3, reads DAGVTQSPTHLIKTRGQQVTLRCSPKSGHDTVSWYQQALGQGPQFIFQYYEEEERQRGNFPDRFSGHQFPNYSSELNVNALLLGDSALYLCASSLTSGPQDTQYFGPGTRLTVL.

The chain links TRBV4-1 to TRBJ1-1; D ambiguous. Germline V gene lookup returns CDR1 MGHRA and CDR2 YSYEKL. V dropped 0 bases and J dropped 6 bases, with 11 bases sitting between them. The CDR3 runs to 14 residues. The CDR3: CASSQDNTGAEAFF. In nucleotides, the CDR3 is TGCGCCAGCAGCCAAGATAACACCGGGGCTGAAGCTTTCTTT.